This TCR beta chain was obtained from a study of Ad26.COV2.S vaccination and SARS-CoV-2 variants. Background on the study: The donor belonged to the COV1001 Ad26.COV2.S trial arm. Ad26.COV2.S given intramuscularly, once or twice 56 days apart.

TCRdb keeps only in-frame clones here, not all; method: immunoSEQ multiplex PCR. The data contain 300,000 to 500,000 clones, roughly nine tenths of them singletons. The treatment denotes: some 19 received Ad26.COV2.S at low or high dose, single or two shots; about five received placebo; per-sample allocation not given. The investigators took samples on day 63 after the first vaccine or placebo injection. Germline loops: CDR1 SGDLS, CDR2 YYNGEE. This CDR3 is 13 amino acids long. Trimming shortened V by 3 bases and J by 9 bases, and 13 bases separated the two germline ends. This receptor was identified in a person aged 18-65 years who received the Ad26.COV2.S COVID-19 vaccine or a placebo. The sample was peripheral blood, taken in a trial of Ad26.COV2.S vaccine versus placebo. The gene calls are TRBV9 and TRBJ2-1; unclear D gene. CDR3 coding DNA: TGTGCCAGCAGCGCGACAATGTTGACTGAGCAGTTCTTC. The encoded protein is CASSATMLTEQFF.